What follows are 15 T cell receptor beta chains derived from one specimen sequenced in a study of shared clonotypes between healthy human individuals. TCRdb's table, derived via immunoSEQ multiplex PCR, lists solely in-frame clones and lacks some. The table shows some 1 million clones, with around 74% occurring only once. Sequenced sample: memory CD4+ T cells sorted from blood. The sample's subset: CD45RA-negative fraction. The receptor set was obtained from a man aged 18 to 29 in good health.

The V gene is TRBV12-5, the J gene TRBJ1-4; D is possibly TRBD1 (5 bases). In germline, CDR1 is LGHNT, CDR2 FRNRAP. This CDR3 has 14 residues. Trimming stripped 5 bases from V and 6 bases from J, with 13 bases between. This CDR3 reads CASGEGRSDEKLFF. For the CDR3, the DNA is TGTGCTAGTGGTGAGGGACGGTCCGATGAAAAACTGTTTTTT.

The chain couples TRBV5-5 to TRBJ2-5; the D gene could be TRBD1 or TRBD2 (6 bases each). Germline assignment: CDR1 SGHKS and CDR2 YYEKEE (reference sequence). CDR3 length equals 15 residues. Trimming removed 1 base at V and 4 bases at J, with 14 bases between. The CDR3: CASSLSGALGETQYF. CDR3 sequence (DNA): TGTGCCAGCAGCTTGTCGGGGGCGCTCGGAGAGACCCAGTACTTC.

In regard to this clone: The sample contains more than one DNA sequence encoding this CDR3. The rearrangement uses TRBV7-2 and TRBJ2-1; 9 bases are shared with TRBD1. This CDR3 has 15 residues. Looked up from germline, CDR1 is SGHTA and CDR2 is FQGNSA. With V trimmed by 5 bases and J by 7 bases, 9 bases remained unmatched. CDR3 DNA: TGTGCCAGCAGCCTCAGACAGGGGGTAAGGAATGAGCAGTTCTTC. This sequence encodes CASSLRQGVRNEQFF.

The V gene is TRBV4-3, the J gene TRBJ2-3, with D hard to call. Germline V gene sequence: CDR1 LGHNA, CDR2 YSLEER. The CDR3 extends over 14 amino acids. Trimming shortened V by 0 bases and J by 0 bases, and 4 bases separated the two germline ends. CDR3 sequence: CASSQDLSTDTQYF. The DNA for the CDR3 is TGCGCCAGCAGCCAAGATTTGAGCACAGATACGCAGTATTTT.

As to this clone: Other DNA sequences in the same sample also yield this CDR3. The chain carries TRBV18 and TRBJ1-5, with 7 bases matching TRBD1. This CDR3 has 15 amino acids. In germline, CDR1 is KGHSH, CDR2 LQKENI. V was pared by 2 bases and J by 3 bases, with 4 bases of the junction left unmatched. The CDR3 loop is CASSPGQASNQPQHF. The CDR3, as DNA: TGTGCCAGCTCACCAGGACAGGCATCCAATCAGCCCCAGCATTTT.

This clone was seen at least ten times. The chain has TRBV6-6 and TRBJ2-7, with TRBD2 matching over 10 bases. The germline CDR1 and CDR2 sequences are MNHNY and SVGAGI (reference sequence). The CDR3 extends over 15 amino acids. J gave up 7 bases and V 5 bases, and 11 bases lay outside the gene matches. The CDR3 spells CASSPRGSGGWEQYF. In DNA form, the CDR3 reads TGTGCCAGCAGTCCTCGCGGTAGCGGGGGGTGGGAGCAGTACTTC.

Comment on this clone: One end of the junction is discordant with germline, which a read error may explain. V gene TRBV10-3 combines with J gene TRBJ2-5, with D possibly TRBD2 on 5 matching bases. Germline V gives CDR1 ENHRY, CDR2 SYGVKD. This CDR3 is 12 amino acids long. Here the CDR3 DNA reads TGTGCCATCAGTGGCCCCGGGGAGCCAGCCGACTTC. As protein: CAISGPGEPADF.

The chain couples TRBV6-5 to TRBJ2-1; perhaps D is TRBD1 or TRBD2 (5 bases each). Germline CDR1 reads MNHEY; CDR2 reads SVGAGI. This CDR3 has 13 amino acids. V dropped 1 base and J dropped 9 bases, with 10 bases sitting between them. This chain's CDR3 is CASSYFTRGEQFF. The DNA for the CDR3 is TGTGCCAGCAGTTACTTCACTAGGGGTGAGCAGTTCTTC.

The chain employs TRBV6-1 and TRBJ1-1; 8 nucleotides line up with TRBD1. Germline CDR1 is MNHNS and CDR2 is SASEGT. The V segment lost 6 bases and the J segment 4 bases; nucleotides outside the gene matches: 10. CDR3 size: 15 residues. The CDR3 DNA is TGTGCCAGCAGCGGGATGACAGGGGTGGGCACTGAAGCTTTCTTT. Protein product: CASSGMTGVGTEAFF.

The J gene is TRBJ2-5, the V gene TRBV5-1; TRBD2 aligns across 8 bases. The CDR3 has 17 amino acids. The trim removed 3 bases at V and 2 bases at J, leaving 12 bases unmatched. Germline loops: CDR1 SGHRS, CDR2 YFSETQ. CDR3 region: CASSSGGAGVRQETQYF. The CDR3 DNA is TGCGCCAGCAGCTCCGGGGGAGCGGGAGTAAGGCAAGAGACCCAGTACTTC.

The chain has TRBV5-6 and TRBJ2-7; 9 positions match TRBD2. Germline loops: CDR1 SGHDT, CDR2 YYEEEE. The CDR3 covers 18 residues. Trimming cost V 0 bases and J 0 bases; bases outside gene matches: 10. The CDR3 protein is CASSLAGGAGGRSYEQYF. CDR3 DNA: TGTGCCAGCAGCTTGGCCGGGGGAGCGGGGGGCCGCTCCTACGAGCAGTACTTC. Drawing the rest from reference TRBV5-6 and TRBJ2-7, the complete variable domain is DAGVTQSPTHLIKTRGQQVTLRCSPKSGHDTVSWYQQALGQGPQFIFQYYEEEERQRGNFPDRFSGHQFPNYSSELNVNALLLGDSALYLCASSLAGGAGGRSYEQYFGPGTRLTVT.

The genes are TRBV6-5 and TRBJ2-3; no firm D call. Trimming stripped 5 bases from V and 4 bases from J, with 10 bases between. The CDR3 has 13 residues. Germline V gene lookup returns CDR1 MNHEY and CDR2 SVGAGI. The CDR3 protein is CASSRKTADTQYF. The CDR3 DNA reads as TGTGCCAGCAGTCGAAAAACAGCAGATACGCAGTATTTT.

The V call is TRBV6-5, the J call TRBJ2-1; D is unresolved. The V gene lost 6 bases and the J gene lost 0 bases, with 12 bases spanning the gap. CDR1 MNHEY and CDR2 SVGAGI come from the germline V gene. The CDR3 spans 15 residues. CDR3 sequence reads: CASSASPGSYNEQFF. The CDR3 DNA follows: TGTGCCAGCAGCGCATCCCCTGGCTCCTACAATGAGCAGTTCTTC.

The chain is built from TRBV5-1 and TRBJ2-5, with D perhaps being TRBD1 or TRBD2 (5 bases each). Germline assignment: CDR1 SGHRS and CDR2 YFSETQ. CDR3 length equals 16 residues. V was cut by 3 bases and J by 2 bases, with 17 bases left in between. The CDR3 DNA follows: TGCGCCAGCAGCTCACAACCGGGACCGCAGCAAGAGACCCAGTACTTC. Residues: CASSSQPGPQQETQYF.

To note about this clone: One end of the junction fails to match germline, which may point to a read error. The chain recombines TRBV7-7 with TRBJ2-5, with 7 bases identical to TRBD2. The CDR3 covers 16 residues. The germline CDR1 and CDR2 sequences are SSHAT and FNYEAQ (reference sequence). The CDR3 spells CASSSGLVRDVKTQYF. In DNA form, the CDR3 reads TGTGCTAGCAGCTCTGGACTAGTTAGGGACGTAAAGACCCAGTACTTC.